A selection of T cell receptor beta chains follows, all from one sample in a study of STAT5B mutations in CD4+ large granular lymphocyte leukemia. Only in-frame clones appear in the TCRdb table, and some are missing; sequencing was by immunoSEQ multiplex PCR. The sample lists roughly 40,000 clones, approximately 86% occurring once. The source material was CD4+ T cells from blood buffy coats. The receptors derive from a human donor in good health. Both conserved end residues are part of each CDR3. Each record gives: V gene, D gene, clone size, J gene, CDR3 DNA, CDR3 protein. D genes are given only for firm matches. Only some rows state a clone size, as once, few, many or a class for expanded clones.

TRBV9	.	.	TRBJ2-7	TGTGCCAGCGCTCTAGCGCCAACCTACGAGCAGTACTTC	CASALAPTYEQYF
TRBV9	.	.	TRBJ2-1	TGTGCCAGCAGCGTATCCCCCACCACATACAATGAGCAGTTCTTC	CASSVSPTTYNEQFF
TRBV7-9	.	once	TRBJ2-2	TGTGCCAGCAGTCCCTCCCGGGTCCTACCAAGGGGGGAGCTGTTTTTT	CASSPSRVLPRGELFF
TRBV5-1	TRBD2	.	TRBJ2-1	TGCGCCAGCAGCTTGCTAAGGGAGGGCAATGAGCAGTTCTTC	CASSLLREGNEQFF
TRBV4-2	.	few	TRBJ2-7	TGTGCCAGCAGCCGTGAAAGGGCTACGGTCGAGCAGTACTTC	CASSRERATVEQYF
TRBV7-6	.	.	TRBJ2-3	TGTGCCAGCAGCTTAATGTCCGGGATCCTCACAGATACGCAGTATTTT	CASSLMSGILTDTQYF
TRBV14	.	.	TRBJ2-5	TGTGCCAGCAGCCAAGTTGGGGTCGAAACCCAGTACTTC	CASSQVGVETQYF
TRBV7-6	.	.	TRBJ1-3	TGTGCCAGCAGCGAAGACAGGGGAAACACCATATATTTT	CASSEDRGNTIYF
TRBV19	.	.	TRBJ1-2	TGTGCCAGTAGTCTACAGGGATGGGCTAACTATGGCTACACCTTC	CASSLQGWANYGYTF
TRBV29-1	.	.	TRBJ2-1	TGCAGCGTTGTGGCTGGAGCTTCTTCCTACAATGAGCAGTTCTTC	CSVVAGASSYNEQFF
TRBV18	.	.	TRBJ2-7	TGTGCCAGCTCCCCAGGGGTACCCTACGAGCAGTACTTC	CASSPGVPYEQYF
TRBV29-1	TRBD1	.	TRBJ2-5	TGCAGCGTTGCGGTGACAGGGGGGGGAGAGACCCAGTACTTC	CSVAVTGGGETQYF
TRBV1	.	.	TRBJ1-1	TGCACCAGCAGCCCCACAGGGACCATGAACACTGAAGCTTTCTTT	CTSSPTGTMNTEAFF
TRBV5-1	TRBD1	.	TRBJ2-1	TGCGCCAGCAGCTTGGGACAGGGGGCGGGTGAGCAGTTCTTC	CASSLGQGAGEQFF
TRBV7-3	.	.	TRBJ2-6	TGTGCCAGCAGCAGGGACGGGACTGGGGCCAACGTCCTGACTTTC	CASSRDGTGANVLTF
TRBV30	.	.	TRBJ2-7	TGTGCCTGGAGTGTACGCCGGGACCACGAGCAGTACTTC	CAWSVRRDHEQYF
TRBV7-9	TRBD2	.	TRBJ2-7	TGTGCCAGCAGCTTGACTAGCGGGACCGAGACCGAGCAGTACTTC	CASSLTSGTETEQYF
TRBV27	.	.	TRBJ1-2	TGTGCCAGCAGCCCACAACCCCGACAGCTAGCTAACTATGGCTACACCTTC	CASSPQPRQLANYGYTF
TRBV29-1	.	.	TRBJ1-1	TGCAGCGTGGAGAGGGACATTAGATCTGAAGCTTTCTTT	CSVERDIRSEAFF
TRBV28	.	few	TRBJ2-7	TGTGCCAGCAGCCTAGGACGGAGCTCCTACGAGCAGTACTTC	CASSLGRSSYEQYF
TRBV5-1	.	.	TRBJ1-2	TGCGCCAGCAGCCTGGAGGGGATTAACGGCTACACCTTC	CASSLEGINGYTF
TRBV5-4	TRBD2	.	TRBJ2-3	TGTGCCAGCAGCTTGGCTAGCGGGGGGTACACAGATACGCAGTATTTT	CASSLASGGYTDTQYF
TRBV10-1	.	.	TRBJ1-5	TGCGCCAGCAATACAGGACAGAGAAGTCAGCCCCAGCATTTT	CASNTGQRSQPQHF
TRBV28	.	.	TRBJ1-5	TGTGCCAGCAGCATCCGACAGGCTAGCAATCAGCCCCAGCATTTT	CASSIRQASNQPQHF
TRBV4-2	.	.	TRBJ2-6	TGTGCCAGCAGCCAAGACTGGGCTAACTCTGGGGCCAACGTCCTGACTTTC	CASSQDWANSGANVLTF
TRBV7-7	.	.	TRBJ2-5	TGTGCCAGCAGCTTACAGCGCCAAGAGACCCAGTACTTC	CASSLQRQETQYF
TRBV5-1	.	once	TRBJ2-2	TGCGCCAGCAGCTTAAACCCGAACACCGGGGAGCTGTTTTTT	CASSLNPNTGELFF
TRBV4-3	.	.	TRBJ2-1	TGCGCCAGCAGCCAAGATTCCGGGTACAATGAGCAGTTCTTC	CASSQDSGYNEQFF
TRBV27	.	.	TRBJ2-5	TGTGCCAGCAGTCCCCGGCCGGCAGGGGCTCAAGAGACCCAGTACTTC	CASSPRPAGAQETQYF
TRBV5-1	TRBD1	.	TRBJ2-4	TGCGCCAGCAGCTCCGGACAGGGTGGAGTGACCAAAAACATTCAGTACTTC	CASSSGQGGVTKNIQYF
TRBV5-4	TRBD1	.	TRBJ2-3	TGTGCCAGCAGCTCGGACAGGGATCATACAGATACGCAGTATTTT	CASSSDRDHTDTQYF
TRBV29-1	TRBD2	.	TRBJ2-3	TGCAGCGCCGGACTAGCGGCCACAGATACGCAGTATTTT	CSAGLAATDTQYF
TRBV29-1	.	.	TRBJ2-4	TGCAGCGTGGCGGAGGCGAGCATTCAGTACTTC	CSVAEASIQYF
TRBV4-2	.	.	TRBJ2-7	TGTGCCAGCAGCCAAGACCCGTCAAACACCTACGAGCAGTACTTC	CASSQDPSNTYEQYF
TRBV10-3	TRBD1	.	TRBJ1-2	TGTGCCATCAGTGATGCGACAGGGGACCTTAACTATGGCTACACCTTC	CAISDATGDLNYGYTF